These 3 T cell receptor beta chains share one sample of origin, sequenced in a study of response to subunit inactivated influenza vaccine. TCRdb analysed the RT-PCR reads with MiXCR anew, one entry per CDR3 protein. The sample consists of about 580,000 distinct CDR3 sequences, 12% to 15% of them appearing once. Sequenced here: PBMCs from blood, sampled 11 to 12 days after vaccination. These receptors were obtained from a man aged 45-60 years who received an inactivated influenza vaccine.

This clonotype was seen only once. The chain uses TRBV2 and TRBJ1-2, with D possibly being TRBD1 (6 bases). This CDR3 region has 13 residues. CDR1 is SNHLY and CDR2 is FYNNEI in the germline V gene. The ends were cut back, 7 bases at V and 7 bases at J, with 16 bases in the middle. The CDR3: CASKGGGEPGYTF. The CDR3 DNA sequence: TGTGCCAGCAAGGGGGGAGGCGAGCCTGGCTACACCTTC.

This clonotype has more than one count but fewer than ten. The V and J genes are TRBV7-8 and TRBJ2-2; D is perhaps TRBD2 (5 bases). Trimming took 6 bases from V and 6 from J, leaving 17 bases between them. Germline V gene sequence: CDR1 SGHVS, CDR2 FQNEAQ. The CDR3 runs 15 residues. In DNA form, the CDR3 reads TGTGCCAGCAGTAGTACAACAGCGGCATCCGGGGAGCTGTTTTTT. It translates to CASSSTTAASGELFF.

The V gene is TRBV18, the J gene TRBJ2-1, with D uncertain. From germline, CDR1 is KGHSH and CDR2 LQKENI. Trimming removed 3 bases from V and 6 bases from J, with 15 bases in between. There are 15 residues in the CDR3. The CDR3 region is CASSPPAHPGNEQFF. For the CDR3, the DNA is TGTGCCAGCTCACCTCCCGCGCACCCGGGCAATGAGCAGTTCTTC.